The subject of this entry is one T cell receptor beta chain. What it binds is unknown. The data are from a study of cytomegalovirus exposure and HLA in healthy donors. General observations from the study: Accurate predictions that matched the HLA-A and HLA-B alleles of most subjects were reportedly made from TCR beta sequences. Confirmation in vitro established that a few CMV-associated chains were specific for CMV antigens. Fewer N-insertions (relative to the approximately 670-donor mean) were reportedly seen in an Asian-associated ancestry cluster in a later analysis. For TCR beta chains, V- and J-gene trimming was later linked to a missense DCLRE1C variant.

60 Vbeta and 13 Jbeta primers were used in PCR. Profiling relied on immunoSEQ multiplex PCR, and the TCRdb table lists in-frame clones only, not all of them. The table records approximately 79,000 clones, about 79% of them present only once. Germline V gene data show CDR1 as SNHLY and CDR2 as FYNNEI. The trim removed 4 bases at V and 3 bases at J, leaving 4 bases unmatched. The CDR3 extends over 14 amino acids. The rearrangement uses TRBV2 and TRBJ2-7; the match to TRBD2 covers 9 bases. Sequences were obtained from PBMCs. This sequence originates from a man between 40 and 49 years old in good health and CMV-seronegative. The DNA of the CDR3 is TGTGCCAGCAGTGGATCTAGCGGGAACTACGAGCAGTACTTC. This codes for CASSGSSGNYEQYF.